This TCR beta chain stems from a study of blood T cells in healthy people across ages. The amount of total RNA extracted per sample was at least 5 micrograms. Germline V gives CDR1 MNHEY, CDR2 SVGAGI. CDR3 length equals 13 residues. Through a sample-barcoded 5' primer and a J-beta primer mix, a second PCR was run for 7 to 11 cycles. Each CDR3 protein gets one entry after TCRdb re-called the 5' RACE reads with MiXCR. The table records fewer than 2,000,000 distinct CDR3 sequences, roughly 43% of them present only once. The chain carries TRBV6-5 and TRBJ2-5; D tentatively reads TRBD1 or TRBD2 (5 bases each). The TCR comes from a human donor in good health. The sample comprised blood. CDR3 coding DNA: TGTGCAGCCGGGACCGGGATTCAAGAGACCCAGTACTTC. It codes for CAAGTGIQETQYF.